The 8 T cell receptor beta chains given below trace back to one sample, sequenced in a study of blood T cell repertoires in COVID-19. Data came from immunoSEQ multiplex PCR; TCRdb stores just in-frame clones and leaves some out. The data hold about 330,000 clones, with around 84% observed a single time. The sample comprised PBMCs or T cells enriched from blood (not recorded which). Source of these receptors: a young woman who had recovered from COVID-19.

This chain uses TRBV7-3 with TRBJ2-7, with a weak D call TRBD2 (7 bases). CDR1 SGHTA and CDR2 FQGTGA come from the germline V gene. The CDR3 has 15 residues. Trimming pared 0 bases from V and 7 bases from J, leaving 16 bases between. This CDR3 reads CASSLTGGPSDEQYF. The CDR3 DNA reads as TGTGCCAGCAGCTTAACGGGGGGGCCCTCGGATGAGCAGTACTTC.

The V call is TRBV28, the J call TRBJ1-5, with D uncertain. This CDR3 is 16 amino acids long. V was clipped by 8 bases and J by 0 bases, with 17 bases between them. Germline assignment: CDR1 MDHEN and CDR2 SYDVKM. CDR3 sequence reads: CASHPTEIYSNQPQHF. DNA of the CDR3: TGTGCCAGCCACCCCACGGAGATATATAGCAATCAGCCCCAGCATTTT.

This sequence joins TRBV28 and TRBJ1-1, with unresolved D. The V end lost 8 bases, the J end lost 0 bases, and 10 bases lay between the germline ends. The CDR3 runs 13 residues. Germline CDR1 MDHEN, CDR2 SYDVKM. The CDR3, as DNA: TGTGCCAGCGTAGGAGGGATGAACACTGAAGCTTTCTTT. This codes for CASVGGMNTEAFF. Together with reference TRBV28 and TRBJ1-1, the CDR3 gives the full variable domain: DVKVTQSSRYLVKRTGEKVFLECVQDMDHENMFWYRQDPGLGLRLIYFSYDVKMKEKGDIPEGYSVSREKKERFSLILESASTNQTSMYLCASVGGMNTEAFFGQGTRLTVV.

V gene TRBV20-1 combines with J gene TRBJ1-5, with D possibly being TRBD1 (5 bases). The V gene's germline CDR1 is DFQATT and CDR2 SNEGSKA (reference sequence). The length of the CDR3 is 12 residues. Trimming cost V 3 bases and J 4 bases, with 7 bases left between them. CDR3 in amino acids: CSASQGNQPQHF. CDR3 nucleotide sequence: TGCAGTGCTAGTCAGGGAAATCAGCCCCAGCATTTT.

The V call is TRBV3-1 (or the pseudogene TRBV3-2), the J call TRBJ2-5; D is uncertain. Germline V gives CDR1 LGHDT, CDR2 YNNKEL (reference sequence). V was clipped by 2 bases and J by 5 bases, with 15 bases between them. The CDR3 extends over 15 amino acids. The CDR3 DNA reads as TGTGCCAGCAGCCAACCGTTTAGCAGCAAGGAGACCCAGTACTTC. Residues: CASSQPFSSKETQYF.

This clone has more than one count but fewer than ten. The chain is built from TRBV12-3 or TRBV12-4 and TRBJ2-2; possible D gene TRBD1, 6 bases. V was pared by 7 bases and J by 7 bases, with 10 bases between. This CDR3 spans 12 amino acids. The CDR3 here is CASTLQGGELFF. The CDR3 DNA is TGTGCCAGCACCCTACAGGGCGGGGAGCTGTTTTTT.

The rearrangement links TRBV29-1 to TRBJ1-1; D may be TRBD1 (6 bases). CDR1 is SQVTM and CDR2 is ANQGSEA in the germline V gene. The V end was cut by 7 bases, the J end by 1 base, with 13 bases between. This CDR3 is 13 amino acids long. The CDR3 DNA follows: TGCAGCGGCGGGGGGGCTCCGAACACTGAAGCTTTCTTT. This gives the protein CSGGGAPNTEAFF.

This chain links TRBV7-8 with TRBJ2-5; 8 bases line up with TRBD1. V trimming: 1 base; J trimming: 3 bases; junction bases outside the gene matches: 10. Germline V gene data show CDR1 as SGHVS and CDR2 as FQNEAQ. The CDR3 length is 17 residues. The CDR3 loop is CASSLESRTGKEETQYF. The CDR3 DNA follows: TGTGCCAGCAGCTTAGAGAGCCGGACAGGGAAAGAAGAGACCCAGTACTTC. Using reference TRBV7-8 and TRBJ2-5 for the parts outside the CDR3, the full variable domain is GAGVSQSPRYKVAKRGQDVALRCDPISGHVSLFWYQQALGQGPEFLTYFQNEAQLDKSGLPSDRFFAERPEGSVSTLKIQRTQQEDSAVYLCASSLESRTGKEETQYFGPGTRLLVL.